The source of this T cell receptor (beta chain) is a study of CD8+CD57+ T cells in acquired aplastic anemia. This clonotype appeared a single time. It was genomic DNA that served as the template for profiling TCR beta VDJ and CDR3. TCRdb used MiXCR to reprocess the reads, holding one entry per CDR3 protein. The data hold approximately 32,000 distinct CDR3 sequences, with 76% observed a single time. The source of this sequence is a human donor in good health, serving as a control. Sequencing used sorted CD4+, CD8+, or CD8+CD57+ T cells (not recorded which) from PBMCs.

CDR3 DNA: TGTGCCAGCAGCCTAATCGGACAGGGGGGCGAGCAGTACTTC. This translates into CASSLIGQGGEQYF. This rearrangement joins TRBV9 to TRBJ2-7; 10 positions agree with TRBD1. V lost 4 bases and J lost 6; bases outside the gene matches: 7. The CDR3 is made up of 14 amino acids. The germline V gene has CDR1 SGDLS and CDR2 YYNGEE.